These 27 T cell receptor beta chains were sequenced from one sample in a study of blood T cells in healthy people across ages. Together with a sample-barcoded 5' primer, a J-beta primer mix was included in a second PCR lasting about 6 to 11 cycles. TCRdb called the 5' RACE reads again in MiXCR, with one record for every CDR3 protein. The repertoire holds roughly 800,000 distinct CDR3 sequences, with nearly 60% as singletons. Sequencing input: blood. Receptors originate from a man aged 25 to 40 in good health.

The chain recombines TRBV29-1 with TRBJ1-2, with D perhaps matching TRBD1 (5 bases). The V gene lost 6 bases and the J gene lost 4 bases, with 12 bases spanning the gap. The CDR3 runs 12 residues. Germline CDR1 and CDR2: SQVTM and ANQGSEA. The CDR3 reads CSVSFGGYGYTF. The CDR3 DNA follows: TGCAGCGTCTCATTCGGGGGCTATGGCTACACCTTC.

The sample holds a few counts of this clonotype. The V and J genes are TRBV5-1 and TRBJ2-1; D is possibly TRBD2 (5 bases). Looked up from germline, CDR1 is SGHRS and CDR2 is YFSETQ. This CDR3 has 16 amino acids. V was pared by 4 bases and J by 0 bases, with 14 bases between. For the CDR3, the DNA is TGCGCCAGCAGCCTAGCTCCGGGGAGCTCCTACAATGAGCAGTTCTTC. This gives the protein CASSLAPGSSYNEQFF.

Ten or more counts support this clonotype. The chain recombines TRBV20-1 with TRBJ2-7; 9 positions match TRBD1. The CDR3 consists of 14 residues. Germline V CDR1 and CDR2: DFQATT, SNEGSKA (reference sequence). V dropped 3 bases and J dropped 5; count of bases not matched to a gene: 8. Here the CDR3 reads CSASGGQGVNEQYF. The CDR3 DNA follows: TGCAGTGCTAGTGGGGGACAGGGTGTCAACGAGCAGTACTTC.

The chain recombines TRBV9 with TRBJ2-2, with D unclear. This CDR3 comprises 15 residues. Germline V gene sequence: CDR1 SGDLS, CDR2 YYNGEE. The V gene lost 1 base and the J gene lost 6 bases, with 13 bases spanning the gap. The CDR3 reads CASSVRPLRPGELFF. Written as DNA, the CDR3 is TGTGCCAGCAGCGTACGACCCCTCAGGCCCGGGGAGCTGTTTTTT.

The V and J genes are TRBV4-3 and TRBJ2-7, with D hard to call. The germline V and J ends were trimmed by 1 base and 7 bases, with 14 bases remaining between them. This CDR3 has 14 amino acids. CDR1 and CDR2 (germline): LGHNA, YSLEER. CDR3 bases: TGCGCCAGCAGCCAAGCCCGACTCGTAGGGGAGCAGTACTTC. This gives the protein CASSQARLVGEQYF.

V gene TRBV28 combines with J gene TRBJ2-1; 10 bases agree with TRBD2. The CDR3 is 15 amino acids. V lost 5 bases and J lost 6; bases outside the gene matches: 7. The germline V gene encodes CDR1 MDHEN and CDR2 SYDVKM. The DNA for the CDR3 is TGTGCCAGCAGTCTACAAGCGGGAGGGAGCAATGAGCAGTTCTTC. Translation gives CASSLQAGGSNEQFF. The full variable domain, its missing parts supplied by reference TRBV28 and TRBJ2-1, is DVKVTQSSRYLVKRTGEKVFLECVQDMDHENMFWYRQDPGLGLRLIYFSYDVKMKEKGDIPEGYSVSREKKERFSLILESASTNQTSMYLCASSLQAGGSNEQFFGPGTRLTVL.

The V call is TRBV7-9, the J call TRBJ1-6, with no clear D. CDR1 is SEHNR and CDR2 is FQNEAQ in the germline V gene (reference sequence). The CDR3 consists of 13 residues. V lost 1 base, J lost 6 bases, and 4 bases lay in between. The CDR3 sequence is CASSLEVNSPLHF. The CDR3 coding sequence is TGTGCCAGCAGCTTAGAAGTTAATTCACCCCTCCACTTT. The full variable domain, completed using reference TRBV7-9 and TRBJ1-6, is DTGVSQNPRHKITKRGQNVTFRCDPISEHNRLYWYRQTLGQGPEFLTYFQNEAQLEKSRLLSDRFSAERPKGSFSTLEIQRTEQGDSAMYLCASSLEVNSPLHFGNGTRLTVT.

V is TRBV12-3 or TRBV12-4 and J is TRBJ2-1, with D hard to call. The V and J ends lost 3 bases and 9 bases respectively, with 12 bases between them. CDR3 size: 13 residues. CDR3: CASSFTGPGEQFF. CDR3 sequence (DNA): TGTGCCAGCAGTTTTACTGGGCCGGGTGAGCAGTTCTTC.

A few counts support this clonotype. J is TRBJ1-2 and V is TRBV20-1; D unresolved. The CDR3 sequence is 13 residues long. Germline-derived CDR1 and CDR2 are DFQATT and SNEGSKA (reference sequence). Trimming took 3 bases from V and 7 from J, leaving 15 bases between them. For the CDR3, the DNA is TGCAGTGCTAGTTCAGTGGCTGTCCCTGGCTACACCTTC. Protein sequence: CSASSVAVPGYTF.

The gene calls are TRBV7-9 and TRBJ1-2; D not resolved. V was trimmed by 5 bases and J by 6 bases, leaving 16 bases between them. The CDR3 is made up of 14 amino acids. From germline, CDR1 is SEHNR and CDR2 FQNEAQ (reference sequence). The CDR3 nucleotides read TGTGCCAGCAGCCTAACGGGTCTCCCTAATGGCTACACCTTC. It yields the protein CASSLTGLPNGYTF.

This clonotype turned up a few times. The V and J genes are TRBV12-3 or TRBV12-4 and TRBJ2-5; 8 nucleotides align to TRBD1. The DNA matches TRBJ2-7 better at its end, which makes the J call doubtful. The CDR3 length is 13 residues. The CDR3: CASTQTGESEQYF. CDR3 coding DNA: TGTGCCAGCACCCAGACAGGGGAGAGCGAGCAGTACTTC.

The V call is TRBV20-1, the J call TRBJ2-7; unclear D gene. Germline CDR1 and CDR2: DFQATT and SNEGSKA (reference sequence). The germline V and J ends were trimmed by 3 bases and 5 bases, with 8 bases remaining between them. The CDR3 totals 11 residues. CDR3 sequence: CSASRTDEQYF. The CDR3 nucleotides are TGCAGTGCTAGCAGAACAGACGAGCAGTACTTC.

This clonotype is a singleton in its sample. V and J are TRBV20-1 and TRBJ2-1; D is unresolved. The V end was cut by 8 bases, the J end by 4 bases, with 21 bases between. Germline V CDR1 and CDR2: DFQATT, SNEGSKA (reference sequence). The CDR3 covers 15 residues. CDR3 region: CSSRPPLSTYNEQFF. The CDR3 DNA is TGCAGTTCGCGGCCCCCCCTCTCAACATACAATGAGCAGTTCTTC.

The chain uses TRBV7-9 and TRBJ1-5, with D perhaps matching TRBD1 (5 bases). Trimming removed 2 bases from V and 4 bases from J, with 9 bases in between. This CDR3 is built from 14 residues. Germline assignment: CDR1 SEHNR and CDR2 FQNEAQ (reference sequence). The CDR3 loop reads CASSLIGENQPQHF. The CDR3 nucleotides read TGTGCCAGCAGCTTAATAGGGGAGAATCAGCCCCAGCATTTT.

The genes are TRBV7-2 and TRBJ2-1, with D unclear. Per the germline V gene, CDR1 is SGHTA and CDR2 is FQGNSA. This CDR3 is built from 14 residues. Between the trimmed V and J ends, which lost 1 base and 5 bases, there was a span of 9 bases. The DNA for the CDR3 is TGTGCCAGCAGCTTAGTGGGCAGAGACAATGAGCAGTTCTTC. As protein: CASSLVGRDNEQFF.

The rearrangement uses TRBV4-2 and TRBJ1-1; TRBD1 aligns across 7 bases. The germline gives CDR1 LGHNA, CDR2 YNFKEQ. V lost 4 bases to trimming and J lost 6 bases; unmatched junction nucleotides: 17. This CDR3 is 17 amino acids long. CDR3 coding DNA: TGTGCCAGCAGCCCTCGGGGAGGGGGCCGATCTATCCCTGAAGCTTTCTTT. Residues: CASSPRGGGRSIPEAFF.

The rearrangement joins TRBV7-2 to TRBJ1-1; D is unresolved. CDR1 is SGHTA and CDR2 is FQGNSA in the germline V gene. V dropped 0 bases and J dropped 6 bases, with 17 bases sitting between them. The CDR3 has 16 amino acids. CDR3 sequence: CASSLAPTGAQAEAFF. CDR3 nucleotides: TGTGCCAGCAGCTTAGCCCCGACGGGCGCTCAGGCTGAAGCTTTCTTT.

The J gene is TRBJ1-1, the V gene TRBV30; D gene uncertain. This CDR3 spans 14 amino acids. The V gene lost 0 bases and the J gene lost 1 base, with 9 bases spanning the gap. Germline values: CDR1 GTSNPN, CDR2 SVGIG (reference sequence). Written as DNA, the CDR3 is TGTGCCTGGAGTGTAACGGTGGGGAACACTGAAGCTTTCTTT. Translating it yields CAWSVTVGNTEAFF.

CDR3 protein: CASSPYRGNEQFF. CDR3 DNA sequence: TGTGCCAGCTCACCATACAGGGGGAATGAGCAGTTCTTC. V gene TRBV18 combines with J gene TRBJ2-1, with 8 bases identical to TRBD1. CDR3 length: 13 amino acids. Germline CDR1 KGHSH, CDR2 LQKENI. The J segment lost 7 bases and the V segment lost 2 bases, leaving 1 base of the junction unmatched. Based on the CDR3 plus reference TRBV18 and TRBJ2-1, the full variable domain is NAGVMQNPRHLVRRRGQEARLRCSPMKGHSHVYWYRQLPEEGLKFMVYLQKENIIDESGMPKERFSAEFPKEGPSILRIQQVVRGDSAAYFCASSPYRGNEQFFGPGTRLTVL.

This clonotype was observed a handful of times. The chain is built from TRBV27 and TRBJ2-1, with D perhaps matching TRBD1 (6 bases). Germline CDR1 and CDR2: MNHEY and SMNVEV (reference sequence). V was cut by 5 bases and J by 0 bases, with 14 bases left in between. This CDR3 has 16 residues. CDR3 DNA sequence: TGTGCCAGCAGTCTAGACAGGTTATACTCCTACAATGAGCAGTTCTTC. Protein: CASSLDRLYSYNEQFF.

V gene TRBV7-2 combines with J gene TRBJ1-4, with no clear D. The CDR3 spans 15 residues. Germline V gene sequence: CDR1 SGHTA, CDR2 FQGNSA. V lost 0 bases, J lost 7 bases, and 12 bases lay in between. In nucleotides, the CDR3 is TGTGCCAGCAGCTTAGCAAGGCAGACGAGTGAAAAACTGTTTTTT. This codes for CASSLARQTSEKLFF.

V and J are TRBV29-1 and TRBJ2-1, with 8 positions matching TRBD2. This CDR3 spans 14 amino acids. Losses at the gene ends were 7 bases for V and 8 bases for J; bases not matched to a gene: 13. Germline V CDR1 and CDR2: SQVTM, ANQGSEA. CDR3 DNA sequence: TGCAGCGCATACGGGGGGGCCTGGGTGTATGAGCAGTTCTTC. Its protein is CSAYGGAWVYEQFF.

CDR3 sequence: CASSQSWGSTDTQYF. For the CDR3, the DNA is TGTGCCAGCAGTCAAAGTTGGGGTTCCACAGATACGCAGTATTTT. V usage is TRBV7-9 and J usage is TRBJ2-3; D uncertain. Germline V gene data show CDR1 as SEHNR and CDR2 as FQNEAQ (reference sequence). The CDR3 has 15 residues. Trimming stripped 6 bases from V and 2 bases from J, with 15 bases between.

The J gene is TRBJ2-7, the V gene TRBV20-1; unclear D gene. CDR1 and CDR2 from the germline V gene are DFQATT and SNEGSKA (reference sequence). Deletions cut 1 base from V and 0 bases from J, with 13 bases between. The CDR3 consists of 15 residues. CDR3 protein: CSARALGGISYEQYF. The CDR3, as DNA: TGCAGTGCTAGAGCTCTGGGCGGAATCTCCTACGAGCAGTACTTC.

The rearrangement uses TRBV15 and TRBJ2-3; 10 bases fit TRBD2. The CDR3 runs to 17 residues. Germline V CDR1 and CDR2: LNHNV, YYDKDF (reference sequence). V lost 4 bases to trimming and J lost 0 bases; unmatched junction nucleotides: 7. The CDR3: CATSTLYSGRSTDTQYF. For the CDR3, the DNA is TGTGCCACCAGCACCCTTTATAGCGGGAGGAGCACAGATACGCAGTATTTT.

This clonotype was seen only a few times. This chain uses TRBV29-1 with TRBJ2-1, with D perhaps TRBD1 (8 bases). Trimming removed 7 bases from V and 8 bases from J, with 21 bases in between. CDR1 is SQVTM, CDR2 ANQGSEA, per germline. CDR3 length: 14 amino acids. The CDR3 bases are TGCAGCGGGGTAGGGGACAGGACTAGTGATGAGCAGTTCTTC. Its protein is CSGVGDRTSDEQFF.

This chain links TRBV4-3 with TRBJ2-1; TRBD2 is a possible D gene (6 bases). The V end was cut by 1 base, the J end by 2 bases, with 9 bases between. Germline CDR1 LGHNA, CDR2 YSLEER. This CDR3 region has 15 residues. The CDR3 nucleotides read TGCGCCAGCAGCCAAGTCGGCGGGACCTACAATGAGCAGTTCTTC. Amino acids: CASSQVGGTYNEQFF.